The 11 T cell receptor beta chains below were found in one sample sequenced in a study of blood T cell repertoires in COVID-19 (dated by TCRdb to 2018 to 2021). Receptors were amplified or captured by the immunoSEQ multiplex PCR assay. TCRdb provides this immuneACCESS table in a form limited to in-frame rearrangements. Some clones are lacking; in checked studies, under half of them reflect an unresolved V gene, and why the rest are absent is not known. In this sample the table shows tens of thousands of clones, more than 85% of which occur a single time. Approximately 20% of the sample is taken by the ten largest. Source material: peripheral blood. The receptors stem from a man between 65 and 85 years old with acute or convalescent COVID-19.

The V and J genes are TRBV7-2 and TRBJ2-2, with D hard to call. The CDR3 sequence is 13 residues long. CDR1 and CDR2 from the germline V gene are SGHTA and FQGNSA. Between the trimmed V and J ends, which lost 2 bases and 6 bases, there was a span of 7 bases. The CDR3 nucleotides are TGTGCCAGCAGCTTACTGTCGGCCGGGGAGCTGTTTTTT. Translated: CASSLLSAGELFF.

The J gene is TRBJ1-5, the V gene TRBV28; no firm D call. CDR1 MDHEN and CDR2 SYDVKM come from the germline V gene. Deletions cut 5 bases from V and 6 bases from J, with 14 bases between. This CDR3 is 14 amino acids long. CDR3 sequence: CASSPTERSQPQHF. The DNA for the CDR3 is TGTGCCAGCAGTCCCACAGAGAGAAGTCAGCCCCAGCATTTT.

The V gene is TRBV7-2, the J gene TRBJ2-3, with 7 nucleotides matching TRBD2. The CDR3 is 15 residues long. CDR1 is SGHTA, CDR2 FQGNSA, per germline. The trim removed 3 bases at V and 0 bases at J, leaving 3 bases unmatched. In DNA form, the CDR3 reads TGTGCCAGCAGCTTTCTTAGCGGGAGCACAGATACGCAGTATTTT. Its protein product is CASSFLSGSTDTQYF.

This clone was recorded only once. This chain joins TRBV7-2 and TRBJ2-7; 9 bases agree with TRBD1. The junction had 7 bases not matched to a gene; V was cut back by 6 bases and J by 4 bases. The CDR3 is 14 residues long. CDR1 and CDR2 from the germline V gene are SGHTA and FQGNSA. The CDR3 reads CASSQDRGMYEQYF. The CDR3 bases are TGTGCCAGCAGTCAAGACAGGGGGATGTACGAGCAGTACTTC.

The V gene is TRBV11-1, the J gene TRBJ2-7; 8 bases align to TRBD1. Germline-derived CDR1 and CDR2 are SGHAT and FQDESV (reference sequence). The CDR3 has 15 residues. Trimming removed 5 bases from V and 4 bases from J; junction bases left unmatched: 10. Here the CDR3 DNA reads TGTGCCAGCAGCAAACGACAGGGGAGAAATTACGAGCAGTACTTC. It yields the protein CASSKRQGRNYEQYF.

The chain uses TRBV11-2 and TRBJ2-1; TRBD2 aligns across 7 bases. CDR3 length: 15 residues. Germline assignment: CDR1 SGHAT and CDR2 FQNNGV. J lost 6 bases, V lost 1 base, and 6 bases had no gene match. The CDR3 spells CASSLGGSMGNEQFF. DNA for the CDR3: TGTGCCAGCAGCTTAGGCGGGAGCATGGGCAATGAGCAGTTCTTC.

The V gene is TRBV11-1, the J gene TRBJ1-2; D is perhaps TRBD1 (5 bases). Per germline, CDR1 SGHAT and CDR2 FQDESV (reference sequence). The V and J ends lost 5 bases and 4 bases respectively, with 11 bases between them. This CDR3 spans 13 amino acids. CDR3 DNA sequence: TGTGCCAGCAGCGCGGGACCGGGCTATGGCTACACCTTC. Translation: CASSAGPGYGYTF.

In DNA, the CDR3 is TGCGCCAGCAGCTTGTCCGGAACAGGCACCGGGGAGCTGTTTTTT. Protein: CASSLSGTGTGELFF. V usage is TRBV5-1 and J usage is TRBJ2-2, with a weak D call TRBD1 (5 bases). Trimming removed 1 base at V and 4 bases at J, with 11 bases between. Germline V lookup: CDR1 SGHRS, CDR2 YFSETQ. The CDR3 has 15 amino acids.

The V and J genes are TRBV13 and TRBJ2-3; TRBD2 matches at 7 bases. V lost 5 bases, J lost 2 bases, and 13 bases stayed unmatched. Germline CDR1 PRHDT, CDR2 FYEKMQ (reference sequence). This CDR3 contains 17 residues. In nucleotides, the CDR3 is TGTGCCAGCAGCCCTCCTCCCCGACTAGCTGTCACAGATACGCAGTATTTT. Translated: CASSPPPRLAVTDTQYF.

The chain uses TRBV28 and TRBJ1-5; no reliable D call. Per the germline V gene, CDR1 is MDHEN and CDR2 is SYDVKM. Deletions cut 0 bases from V and 7 bases from J, with 4 bases between. The CDR3 has 12 amino acids. DNA of the CDR3: TGTGCCAGCAGTTTATGGGCACAGCCCCAGCATTTT. Translating gives CASSLWAQPQHF.

The J gene is TRBJ2-7, the V gene TRBV21-1; the D call of TRBD2 is as the table states it, not checked on the DNA. TRBV21-1 is termed a pseudogene. The CDR3 runs to 17 residues. The CDR3 loop reads CASSKGEEAGDSYEQYF. The CDR3 DNA is TGTGCCAGCAGCAAAGGCGAGGAGGCCGGGGATTCCTACGAGCAGTACTTC.